Below, 16 T cell receptor beta chains from the same sample are listed, as sequenced in a study of molecular identifiers for immune sequencing clone quantification. Using its own MiXCR run on the PCR reads, TCRdb lists one record per CDR3 protein. The top ten clones hold approximately 0.75% of a sample with about 630,000 distinct CDR3 sequences, about 25% of them seen once. Source material: naive CD8+ T cells from blood, with Jurkat cell RNA spiked in. Subset specified: FACS-sorted CD8+CD4-CCR7+CD45RA+ naive T cells. The origin of the receptors is a human donor in good health. Some libraries in this study had Jurkat cell RNA spiked in.

This clonotype was detected ten times or more. The rearrangement joins TRBV7-9 to TRBJ2-3, with D perhaps matching TRBD2 (6 bases). Between the trimmed V and J ends, which lost 5 bases and 2 bases, there was a span of 11 bases. Per the germline V gene, CDR1 is SEHNR and CDR2 is FQNEAQ (reference sequence). The CDR3 is made up of 14 amino acids. The CDR3 region is CASSGTDHTDTQYF. The CDR3 region has the DNA TGTGCCAGCAGCGGGACTGATCACACAGATACGCAGTATTTT.

This clonotype was observed many times. Likely a read error: the CDR3 ends without its conserved phenylalanine or tryptophan. The DNA is left out, because the CDR3 cannot be placed on it with certainty; the CDR3 is given as TCRdb lists it. The chain links TRBV9 to TRBJ2-5; TRBD1, as called in the table, went unchecked against the DNA. The CDR3 comprises 12 residues, both ends counted. Germline CDR1 reads SGDLS; CDR2 reads YYNGEE. CDR3 residues: CASSVAGTASCL.

This clonotype was recorded many times. The chain's CDR3 is CSVNGGEKLFF. The CDR3 nucleotides are TGCAGCGTGAATGGAGGCGAAAAACTGTTTTTT. The rearrangement uses TRBV29-1 and TRBJ1-4; D remains unclear. This CDR3 has 11 residues. V lost 6 bases to trimming and J lost 8 bases, with 10 bases between them. CDR1 is SQVTM and CDR2 is ANQGSEA in the germline V gene.

Ten or more counts support this clonotype. The chain uses TRBV5-1 and TRBJ2-7, with 9 nucleotides matching TRBD1. Losses at the gene ends were 4 bases for V and 3 bases for J; bases not matched to a gene: 2. Germline V gene lookup returns CDR1 SGHRS and CDR2 YFSETQ. The CDR3 contains 13 residues. CDR3 coding DNA: TGCGCCAGCAGCCCGACAGGGGGCTACGAGCAGTACTTC. This gives the protein CASSPTGGYEQYF.

The chain is built from TRBV12-3 or TRBV12-4 and TRBJ1-2; a weak D match, TRBD1 (6 bases). This CDR3 region has 15 residues. Trimming took off 4 bases at V and 0 bases at J, with 12 bases between the two ends. This CDR3 is CASSSGRGPNYGYTF. Written as DNA, the CDR3 is TGTGCCAGCAGTTCCGGACGGGGGCCTAACTATGGCTACACCTTC.

Only a few counts were recorded for this clonotype. The V call is TRBV6-5, the J call TRBJ2-5, with unresolved D. V lost 2 bases to trimming and J lost 5 bases, with 12 bases between them. Germline values: CDR1 MNHEY, CDR2 SVGAGI. This CDR3 comprises 14 residues. CDR3 sequence (DNA): TGTGCCAGCAGTTACACTACTCTGCCGGAGACCCAGTACTTC. Translation gives CASSYTTLPETQYF.

This clonotype was seen repeatedly, ten times or more. CDR3 sequence: CASSYTGTEEKLFF. The CDR3 DNA sequence: TGTGCCAGCAGTTACACCGGGACAGAGGAAAAACTGTTTTTT. This rearrangement joins TRBV6-5 to TRBJ1-4, with 7 bases fitting TRBD1. Germline V gene lookup returns CDR1 MNHEY and CDR2 SVGAGI. V gave up 2 bases and J gave up 8 bases; unmatched junction bases: 5. This CDR3 has 14 residues.

This clonotype came up many times. The genes are TRBV20-1 and TRBJ1-1, with a possible D match to TRBD1 (5 bases). Germline CDR1 is DFQATT and CDR2 is SNEGSKA (reference sequence). V lost 3 bases, J lost 7 bases, and 12 bases lay in between. The CDR3 contains 12 residues. CDR3 loop: CSARSGMGEAFF. CDR3 DNA: TGCAGTGCTAGGTCAGGGATGGGTGAAGCTTTCTTT.

The sample holds many counts of this clonotype. The V call is TRBV20-1, the J call TRBJ1-4, with D perhaps matching TRBD1 (5 bases). V lost 2 bases and J lost 4, with 20 bases in between. Germline CDR1 is DFQATT and CDR2 is SNEGSKA (reference sequence). The CDR3 loop spans 17 amino acids. In nucleotides, the CDR3 is TGCAGTGCTAGAAGGTCAGGGACCCGAGGGATTAATGAAAAACTGTTTTTT. This encodes CSARRSGTRGINEKLFF.

V and J are TRBV9 and TRBJ2-1; D possibly matches TRBD1 or TRBD2 (5 bases each). Germline values: CDR1 SGDLS, CDR2 YYNGEE. There are 14 residues in the CDR3. Deletions cut 0 bases from V and 8 bases from J, with 12 bases between. CDR3 residues: CASSVDSRGHEQFF. CDR3 DNA sequence: TGTGCCAGCAGCGTAGATTCCCGGGGACATGAGCAGTTCTTC.

This chain links TRBV7-6 with TRBJ2-7; D is ambiguous. The V gene lost 6 bases and the J gene lost 7 bases, with 13 bases spanning the gap. The CDR3 loop spans 12 amino acids. CDR1 is SGHVS and CDR2 is FNYEAQ in the germline V gene. In nucleotides, the CDR3 is TGTGCCAGCAGAGCATTCAGCCGTGAGCAGTACTTC. Amino acids: CASRAFSREQYF.

The table lists this clonotype with many counts. This chain links TRBV7-9 with TRBJ1-4; D is ambiguous. Between the trimmed V and J ends, which lost 3 bases and 3 bases, there was a span of 11 bases. Germline values: CDR1 SEHNR, CDR2 FQNEAQ (reference sequence). There are 15 residues in the CDR3. Written as DNA, the CDR3 is TGTGCCAGCAGCTTGTATTCCGGGCCTAATGAAAAACTGTTTTTT. Translated, it gives CASSLYSGPNEKLFF. Combining the CDR3 with reference TRBV7-9 and TRBJ1-4 gives the whole variable domain DTGVSQNPRHKITKRGQNVTFRCDPISEHNRLYWYRQTLGQGPEFLTYFQNEAQLEKSRLLSDRFSAERPKGSFSTLEIQRTEQGDSAMYLCASSLYSGPNEKLFFGSGTQLSVL.

For this clonotype: Being one base from a much bigger clone, this may be a read error. The rearrangement joins TRBV5-6 to TRBJ2-7; D uncertain. CDR1 is SGHDT, CDR2 YYEEEE, per germline. CDR3 length equals 13 residues. CDR3 amino acids: CASSLRYSYKQYF. The DNA of the CDR3 is TGTGCCAGCAGCTTGCGGTACTCCTACAAGCAGTACTTC.

Details on this clonotype: This may come from a read error, since a much larger clone is one base off. Without the conserved terminal phenylalanine or tryptophan, this CDR3 likely stems from a read error. The CDR3 region has the DNA TGCAGTGCTCTCAGGTACCTCGAGGCTTTCCTT. Its translation is CSALRYLEAFL. This chain links TRBV20-1 with TRBJ1-1, with no clear D. This CDR3 has 11 amino acids. Trimming cost V 5 bases and J 11 bases, with 15 bases left between them. CDR1 DFQATT and CDR2 SNEGSKA come from the germline V gene (reference sequence).

The chain employs TRBV4-3 and TRBJ1-4; D remains unclear. Trimming shortened V by 0 bases and J by 4 bases, and 12 bases separated the two germline ends. CDR1 and CDR2 (germline): LGHNA, YSLEER. This CDR3 contains 16 residues. DNA of the CDR3: TGCGCCAGCAGCCAAGATCCTCGAGAACTTAATGAAAAACTGTTTTTT. The encoded protein is CASSQDPRELNEKLFF.

The J gene is TRBJ2-3, the V gene TRBV9; D is unresolved. The CDR3 has 14 residues. Germline V gene data show CDR1 as SGDLS and CDR2 as YYNGEE. Trimming pared 3 bases from V and 9 bases from J, leaving 17 bases between. CDR3 region: CASSGPELGMTQYF. The CDR3 DNA reads TGTGCCAGCAGCGGGCCAGAGTTGGGGATGACGCAGTATTTT.